The 27 T cell receptor beta chains in this list originate from one sample, sequenced in a study of blood T cell repertoires in COVID-19. Sequenced by immunoSEQ multiplex PCR; TCRdb stores in-frame clones only, minus some. Counted here are about 260,000 clones, 88% occurring once; the ten biggest clones make up roughly a tenth. Material: peripheral blood. The receptors stem from a woman aged 65 to 85 with COVID-19, enrolled during active disease.

This clone was recorded once. The chain uses TRBV29-1 and TRBJ2-2; 8 bases fit TRBD1. The CDR3 is 15 residues long. Germline CDR1 SQVTM, CDR2 ANQGSEA. The V and J ends lost 6 bases and 1 base, in that order; junction bases with no gene match: 7. CDR3 loop: CSVRNRGVNTGELFF. The CDR3 nucleotides are TGCAGCGTGAGAAACAGGGGGGTGAACACCGGGGAGCTGTTTTTT.

The chain employs TRBV6-4 and TRBJ2-3; 8 bases are shared with TRBD2. Looked up from germline, CDR1 is MRHNA and CDR2 is SNTAGT. With V trimmed by 1 base and J by 11 bases, 2 bases remained unmatched. This CDR3 has 12 residues. This CDR3 is CASSDYSGMQYF. Here the CDR3 DNA reads TGTGCCAGCAGTGACTATAGCGGGATGCAGTATTTT.

This rearrangement joins TRBV2 to TRBJ1-6; 9 positions agree with TRBD1. This CDR3 spans 15 amino acids. The V gene end was trimmed by 9 bases and the J gene end by 5 bases; junction bases not matched to a gene: 8. Germline CDR1 reads SNHLY; CDR2 reads FYNNEI. CDR3 DNA sequence: TGTGCCAGGGGAGGGACAGGGACGAATAATTCACCCCTCCACTTT. It specifies CARGGTGTNNSPLHF.

The chain employs TRBV11-3 and TRBJ1-1; TRBD1 agrees at 7 bases. After removal of 5 bases from V and 1 base from J, the junction contained 7 bases not matched to a gene. CDR1 is SGHNT and CDR2 is YENEEA in the germline V gene. This CDR3 is built from 15 residues. CDR3 sequence reads: CASSLYGQENTEAFF. CDR3 nucleotide sequence: TGTGCCAGCAGCCTGTACGGACAGGAGAACACTGAAGCTTTCTTT.

The chain employs TRBV5-6 and TRBJ2-5; D possibly corresponds to TRBD2 (6 bases). V was clipped by 6 bases and J by 5 bases, with 17 bases between them. The CDR3 totals 14 residues. CDR1 and CDR2 (germline): SGHDT, YYEEEE. The CDR3 loop is CASNRIGSPETQYF. In DNA, the CDR3 is TGTGCCAGCAATCGAATCGGGAGTCCGGAGACCCAGTACTTC.

The gene calls are TRBV12-3 or TRBV12-4 and TRBJ1-5; D uncertain. V was pared by 3 bases and J by 8 bases, with 8 bases between. This CDR3 has 12 amino acids. CDR3 sequence: CASSFGSEPQHF. CDR3 coding DNA: TGTGCCAGCAGTTTTGGCAGTGAGCCCCAGCATTTT.

This chain joins TRBV5-8 and TRBJ1-2; D call uncertain. The V end was cut by 7 bases, the J end by 0 bases, with 7 bases between. CDR3 size: 12 residues. Germline CDR1 and CDR2: SGHTS and YDEGEE. CDR3 bases: TGTGCCAGCCGTCCCTCTAACTATGGCTACACCTTC. Translated, it gives CASRPSNYGYTF.

The DNA of the CDR3 is TGTGCCAGCAGCGGACAGGGACGATACTATGGCTACACCTTC. It codes for CASSGQGRYYGYTF. V is TRBV6-5 and J is TRBJ1-2; 8 bases are shared with TRBD1. The CDR3 is made up of 14 amino acids. Trimming removed 6 bases from V and 3 bases from J; junction bases left unmatched: 6. Germline CDR1 reads MNHEY; CDR2 reads SVGAGI.

Here the CDR3 DNA reads TGTGCCAGCAGTTTACAATCGACTGGCACAGATACGCAGTATTTT. The encoded protein is CASSLQSTGTDTQYF. The chain couples TRBV28 to TRBJ2-3; D not resolved. The V gene lost 2 bases and the J gene lost 1 base, with 10 bases spanning the gap. Germline lookup yields CDR1 MDHEN and CDR2 SYDVKM. The CDR3 spans 15 residues.

The table lists this clone with a count of one. The chain uses TRBV12-3 or TRBV12-4 and TRBJ1-2; the match to TRBD1 covers 8 bases. CDR3 length: 12 residues. V gave up 6 bases and J gave up 8 bases; unmatched junction bases: 5. CDR3 DNA sequence: TGTGCCAGCAGGGACAGGGTTAAAGGCTACACCTTC. Its translation: CASRDRVKGYTF.

The chain is built from TRBV24-1 and TRBJ2-1, with D unresolved. With 6 bases removed from V and 7 bases from J, the gap between germline ends came to 6 bases. The germline V gene encodes CDR1 KGHDR and CDR2 SFDVKD. The CDR3 is made up of 11 amino acids. CDR3 protein: CATSPQNEQFF. CDR3 DNA: TGTGCCACCAGTCCCCAGAATGAGCAGTTCTTC.

This clone was detected only a few times. This chain connects TRBV4-1 to TRBJ2-7, with 7 positions matching TRBD1. CDR1 and CDR2 from the germline V gene are MGHRA and YSYEKL. The ends lost 2 bases at V and 2 bases at J; junction bases unmatched: 6. The CDR3 runs to 15 residues. The CDR3: CASSQSQGDTYEQYF. The CDR3 DNA sequence: TGCGCCAGCAGCCAATCCCAGGGGGATACCTACGAGCAGTACTTC.

CDR3 in amino acids: CASSILQGLEQFF. The CDR3, as DNA: TGTGCCAGTAGTATATTACAGGGGCTTGAGCAGTTCTTC. This sequence joins TRBV19 and TRBJ2-1; 7 bases match TRBD1. The germline CDR1 and CDR2 sequences are LNHDA and SQIVND (reference sequence). This CDR3 region has 13 residues. The trim removed 2 bases at V and 9 bases at J, leaving 4 bases unmatched. Full variable domain (remainder filled in from reference TRBV19 and TRBJ2-1): DGGITQSPKYLFRKEGQNVTLSCEQNLNHDAMYWYRQDPGQGLRLIYYSQIVNDFQKGDIAEGYSVSREKKESFPLTVTSAQKNPTAFYLCASSILQGLEQFFGPGTRLTVL.

The chain is built from TRBV11-3 and TRBJ2-6, with a possible D match to TRBD1 (5 bases). Germline CDR1 reads SGHNT; CDR2 reads YENEEA. This CDR3 region has 14 residues. Deletions cut 5 bases from V and 4 bases from J, with 9 bases between. The CDR3 spells CASSPGFGANVLTF. DNA for the CDR3: TGTGCCAGCAGCCCAGGGTTCGGGGCCAACGTCCTGACTTTC. Full variable domain (rest looked up from reference TRBV11-3 and TRBJ2-6): EAGVVQSPRYKIIEKKQPVAFWCNPISGHNTLYWYLQNLGQGPELLIRYENEEAVDDSQLPKDRFSAERLKGVDSTLKIQPAELGDSAVYLCASSPGFGANVLTFGAGSRLTVL.

The V call is TRBV27, the J call TRBJ1-1; tentatively, D is TRBD1 (5 bases). The CDR3 spans 12 residues. V gave up 4 bases and J gave up 10 bases, with 13 bases separating them. Per germline, CDR1 MNHEY and CDR2 SMNVEV (reference sequence). The CDR3 reads CASSSPGIVAFF. The DNA for the CDR3 is TGTGCCAGCAGTTCACCAGGGATTGTAGCTTTCTTT.

This clone turned up a few times. The chain combines TRBV2 with TRBJ1-6; TRBD1 aligns across 11 bases. The CDR3 has 16 amino acids. Germline V gene lookup returns CDR1 SNHLY and CDR2 FYNNEI. V was pared by 4 bases and J by 6 bases, with 5 bases of the junction left unmatched. The DNA for the CDR3 is TGTGCCAGCAGTGCCGGACAGGGGGCCTTTAATTCACCCCTCCACTTT. Its protein product is CASSAGQGAFNSPLHF.

This CDR3 reads CASLQGANTGELFF. The DNA for the CDR3 is TGTGCCAGTTTGCAGGGGGCGAACACCGGGGAGCTGTTTTTT. This sequence joins TRBV19 and TRBJ2-2, with 7 positions matching TRBD1. Germline values: CDR1 LNHDA, CDR2 SQIVND (reference sequence). V lost 8 bases, J lost 0 bases, and 3 bases stayed unmatched. The CDR3 covers 14 residues.

The CDR3 DNA follows: TGTGCCAGCAGCTTAGGGGGGACAGTCTCGAAAGAGACCCAGTACTTC. Protein: CASSLGGTVSKETQYF. This chain links TRBV7-9 with TRBJ2-5; 7 bases agree with TRBD1. The germline CDR1 and CDR2 sequences are SEHNR and FQNEAQ (reference sequence). The CDR3 has 16 residues. The V and J ends lost 1 base and 3 bases, in that order; junction bases with no gene match: 8.

V usage is TRBV1 and J usage is TRBJ2-7; no check of the table's D call, TRBD2, against the DNA was made. TRBV1 is described as a pseudogene. There are 17 residues in the CDR3. This CDR3 is CTSSQASRTSGTYEQYF. The CDR3 region has the DNA TGCACCAGCAGCCAAGCCTCCCGGACTAGCGGCACCTACGAGCAGTACTTC.

Only a few counts were recorded for this clone. This sample also contains other DNA sequences that code for the same CDR3. The genes are TRBV7-9 and TRBJ1-2; 9 positions match TRBD1. This CDR3 is built from 14 residues. Unmatched junction bases numbered 8, after V lost 5 bases and J lost 7 bases. Germline-derived CDR1 and CDR2 are SEHNR and FQNEAQ (reference sequence). CDR3 DNA: TGTGCCAGCAGCCCTCCGGGACAGGGATTTGGCTACACCTTC. It translates to CASSPPGQGFGYTF. Together with reference TRBV7-9 and TRBJ1-2, the CDR3 gives the full variable domain: DTGVSQNPRHKITKRGQNVTFRCDPISEHNRLYWYRQTLGQGPEFLTYFQNEAQLEKSRLLSDRFSAERPKGSFSTLEIQRTEQGDSAMYLCASSPPGQGFGYTFGSGTRLTVV.

The rearrangement uses TRBV2 and TRBJ1-2; 8 bases are a match to TRBD1. The V gene's germline CDR1 is SNHLY and CDR2 FYNNEI. V lost 6 bases, J lost 7 bases, and 16 bases stayed unmatched. This CDR3 is 16 amino acids long. CDR3 region: CASSKTASTGASGYTF. The CDR3 region has the DNA TGTGCCAGCAGCAAAACCGCATCGACAGGGGCAAGTGGCTACACCTTC.

The rearrangement links TRBV29-1 to TRBJ1-2; D unclear. Germline V gene lookup returns CDR1 SQVTM and CDR2 ANQGSEA. Trimming took off 3 bases at V and 2 bases at J, with 7 bases between the two ends. The CDR3 has 12 residues. The CDR3 region has the DNA TGCAGCGTTGATCCGGGAAACTATGGCTACACCTTC. Translation gives CSVDPGNYGYTF.

V and J are TRBV5-1 and TRBJ2-1; 9 nucleotides line up with TRBD2. This CDR3 has 14 amino acids. The V gene end was trimmed by 2 bases and the J gene end by 8 bases; junction bases not matched to a gene: 5. Looked up from germline, CDR1 is SGHRS and CDR2 is YFSETQ. The CDR3 bases are TGCGCCAGCAGCTTTAGCGGGAGTAGCTATGAGCAGTTCTTC. As protein: CASSFSGSSYEQFF.

This chain connects TRBV28 to TRBJ2-7; tentative D call: TRBD2 (5 bases). V lost 7 bases to trimming and J lost 1 base, with 14 bases between them. Germline assignment: CDR1 MDHEN and CDR2 SYDVKM. The length of the CDR3 is 14 residues. As DNA, the CDR3 is TGTGCCAGCACTCTCAGTGGGAGATCCTACGAGCAGTACTTC. It encodes CASTLSGRSYEQYF. Looking up the rest from reference TRBV28 and TRBJ2-7 gives the full variable domain: DVKVTQSSRYLVKRTGEKVFLECVQDMDHENMFWYRQDPGLGLRLIYFSYDVKMKEKGDIPEGYSVSREKKERFSLILESASTNQTSMYLCASTLSGRSYEQYFGPGTRLTVT.

The rearrangement uses TRBV9 and TRBJ2-3; D is uncertain. V gave up 4 bases and J gave up 2 bases, with 8 bases separating them. CDR1 and CDR2 from the germline V gene are SGDLS and YYNGEE. The CDR3 is 13 residues long. CDR3 region: CASSPRYTDTQYF. The CDR3 coding sequence is TGTGCCAGCAGCCCGCGTTACACAGATACGCAGTATTTT.

V gene TRBV2 combines with J gene TRBJ2-2; D might be TRBD1 (6 bases). V lost 0 bases, J lost 5 bases, and 7 bases lay in between. The CDR3 sequence is 14 residues long. Germline values: CDR1 SNHLY, CDR2 FYNNEI. CDR3 in DNA: TGTGCCAGCAGTGAAGCCAGGGGTACCGGGGAGCTGTTTTTT. It yields the protein CASSEARGTGELFF.

The chain joins TRBV19 to TRBJ1-2; 7 bases are a match to TRBD1. Germline values: CDR1 LNHDA, CDR2 SQIVND (reference sequence). The CDR3 covers 14 residues. Losses at the gene ends were 4 bases for V and 0 bases for J; bases not matched to a gene: 2. This chain's CDR3 is CASSTGTANYGYTF. In nucleotides, the CDR3 is TGTGCCAGTAGTACCGGGACAGCTAACTATGGCTACACCTTC.